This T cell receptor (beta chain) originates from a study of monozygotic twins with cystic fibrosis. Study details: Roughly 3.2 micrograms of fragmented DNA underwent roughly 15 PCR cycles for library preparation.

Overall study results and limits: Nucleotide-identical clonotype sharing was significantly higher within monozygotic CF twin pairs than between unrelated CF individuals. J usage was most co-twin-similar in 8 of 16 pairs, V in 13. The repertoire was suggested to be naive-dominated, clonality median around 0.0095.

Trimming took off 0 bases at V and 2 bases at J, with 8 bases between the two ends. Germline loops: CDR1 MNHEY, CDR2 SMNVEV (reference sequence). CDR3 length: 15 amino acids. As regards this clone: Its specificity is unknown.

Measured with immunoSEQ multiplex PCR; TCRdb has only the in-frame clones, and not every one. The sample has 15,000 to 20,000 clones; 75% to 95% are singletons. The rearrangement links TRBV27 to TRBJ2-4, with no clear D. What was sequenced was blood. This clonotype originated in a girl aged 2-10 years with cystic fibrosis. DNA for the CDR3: TGTGCCAGCAGTTTATCGATGCTAACCAAAAACATTCAGTACTTC. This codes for CASSLSMLTKNIQYF.